The clone carrying this T cell receptor beta chain was picked up many times. The antigen is not known. This sample is drawn from a study of identical twins. TCRdb reanalysed the 5' RACE reads using MiXCR and keeps one entry per CDR3 protein. The sample has approximately 680,000 distinct CDR3 sequences, 7.1% seen once; the top ten hold over 1.5%. Study results and limitations: Compared with models, monozygotic twins showed more out-of-frame TCR alpha sharing. Abundant beta clonotypes from cord blood bore fewer insertions; memory repertoires lacked this pattern.

The germline V gene has CDR1 KGHDR and CDR2 SFDVKD. V lost 1 base, J lost 6 bases, and 17 bases stayed unmatched. The CDR3 totals 19 residues. These same data were also listed under a study on yellow fever vaccine responses in identical twins. That paper adds: Twins' vaccine T cell response reportedly seemed partly convergent, partly personalized.

The source material was PBMCs. The genes are TRBV24-1 and TRBJ2-3, with 8 bases lining up with TRBD2. The TCR sequence derives from a woman aged 18-29 years in good health. The CDR3 coding sequence is TGTGCCACCAGTGATTTTGCAGACTCCGCGGGGGGCCATGACGATACGCAGTATTTT. This gives the protein CATSDFADSAGGHDDTQYF.